A single sample gave rise to the 23 T cell receptor beta chains below, sequenced in a study of beta chain features in type 1 diabetes. General study points: Among patients with Type 1 diabetes, TCRB CDR3s were moderately but significantly shorter in every one of the four CD4+ subsets.

Their recognized antigens are unknown. cDNA synthesis used the whole RNA isolate, giving expressed TCRB sequences. Produced via immunoSEQ multiplex PCR; TCRdb's table is partial and in-frame only. This sample has about 260,000 clones, with around 21% found just once. Sequencing was performed on naive CD4+ T cells from blood. These TCRs come from a woman in her 40s with type 1 diabetes.

The chain couples TRBV7-3 to TRBJ2-1; tentatively, D is TRBD2 (5 bases). The length of the CDR3 is 11 residues. CDR1 SGHTA and CDR2 FQGTGA come from the germline V gene. V lost 6 bases, J lost 9 bases, and 9 bases lay in between. The CDR3, as DNA: TGTGCCAGCAGTGACGGGATTGAGCAGTTCTTC. This gives the protein CASSDGIEQFF. The complete variable domain, with remaining parts taken from reference TRBV7-3 and TRBJ2-1, reads GAGVSQTPSNKVTEKGKYVELRCDPISGHTALYWYRQSLGQGPEFLIYFQGTGAADDSGLPNDRFFAVRPEGSVSTLKIQRTERGDSAVYLCASSDGIEQFFGPGTRLTVL.

The CDR3 bases are TGTGCCAGCAGCGTAGACCCAGGGTTCCCCCATCAGCCCCAGCATTTT. Protein: CASSVDPGFPHQPQHF. The chain recombines TRBV9 with TRBJ1-5; a weak D match, TRBD1 (5 bases). The CDR3 totals 16 residues. Trimming shortened V by 0 bases and J by 5 bases, and 15 bases separated the two germline ends. In germline, CDR1 is SGDLS, CDR2 YYNGEE.

This clone was found a few times. This chain uses TRBV25-1 with TRBJ2-4, with a possible D match to TRBD2 (6 bases). CDR3 length equals 15 residues. Trimming removed 1 base from V and 2 bases from J, with 9 bases in between. CDR1 MGHDK and CDR2 SYGVNS come from the germline V gene. The CDR3: CASSELEGTKNIQYF. The CDR3 bases are TGTGCCAGCAGTGAATTGGAGGGGACCAAAAACATTCAGTACTTC.

A few counts support this clone. The gene calls are TRBV28 and TRBJ1-4; 8 bases match TRBD1. The CDR3 loop spans 14 amino acids. Losses at the gene ends were 6 bases for V and 7 bases for J; bases not matched to a gene: 7. Germline V gene data show CDR1 as MDHEN and CDR2 as SYDVKM. The CDR3 DNA reads TGTGCCAGCAGCCATGGACAGGGCAGTGAAAAACTGTTTTTT. Protein sequence: CASSHGQGSEKLFF. Complete variable domain (other parts from reference TRBV28 and TRBJ1-4): DVKVTQSSRYLVKRTGEKVFLECVQDMDHENMFWYRQDPGLGLRLIYFSYDVKMKEKGDIPEGYSVSREKKERFSLILESASTNQTSMYLCASSHGQGSEKLFFGSGTQLSVL.

CDR3 sequence (DNA): TGCGCCAGCAGCCCAACGGACGGGATAGAAGCTTTCTTT. Protein: CASSPTDGIEAFF. The chain is built from TRBV4-1 and TRBJ1-1; D gene uncertain. The CDR3 loop spans 13 amino acids. Trimming cost V 4 bases and J 8 bases, with 14 bases left between them. Germline loops: CDR1 MGHRA, CDR2 YSYEKL.

This clone was counted between two and nine times. The chain employs TRBV13 and TRBJ1-6; 9 nucleotides line up with TRBD1. CDR3 length equals 15 residues. V lost 5 bases and J lost 6; bases outside the gene matches: 5. Germline CDR1 reads PRHDT; CDR2 reads FYEKMQ (reference sequence). In DNA, the CDR3 is TGTGCCAGCAGCGGCCGGGACAGGGCTAATTCACCCCTCCACTTT. Encoded protein: CASSGRDRANSPLHF.

This clone was seen a handful of times. The chain employs TRBV7-2 and TRBJ1-1; TRBD1 matches at 7 bases. The CDR3 spans 14 residues. With 3 bases clipped from V and 5 bases from J, the junction kept 6 bases outside the gene matches. Germline V CDR1 and CDR2: SGHTA, FQGNSA. As DNA, the CDR3 is TGTGCCAGCAGCTTTACAGGGGTCGGGACTGAAGCTTTCTTT. Encoded protein: CASSFTGVGTEAFF.

There are a few counts of this clone. CDR3 nucleotides: TGTGCCTGGAGAGTAGAGGCCCGGATTGGTCAAGCTTTCTTT. This sequence encodes CAWRVEARIGQAFF. The chain is built from TRBV30 and TRBJ1-1; D uncertain. Germline CDR1 is GTSNPN and CDR2 is SVGIG (reference sequence). CDR3 length: 14 residues. The V and J ends lost 3 bases and 9 bases respectively, with 20 bases between them.

The J gene is TRBJ2-1, the V gene TRBV7-2; TRBD2 matches 10 bases. Losses at the gene ends were 2 bases for V and 6 bases for J; bases not matched to a gene: 7. This CDR3 is built from 16 residues. Germline V lookup: CDR1 SGHTA, CDR2 FQGNSA. The CDR3 DNA reads as TGTGCCAGCAGCTTAAGTCCTAGCGGGGGACCCAATGAGCAGTTCTTC. Translation: CASSLSPSGGPNEQFF.

V is TRBV30 and J is TRBJ1-3; TRBD1 matches 9 bases. The V segment lost 5 bases and the J segment 3 bases; nucleotides outside the gene matches: 8. This CDR3 comprises 15 residues. Germline V gene data show CDR1 as GTSNPN and CDR2 as SVGIG (reference sequence). The CDR3 DNA reads as TGTGCCTGGGGCGGGACAGGGAGTCTTGGAAACACCATATATTTT. Encoded protein: CAWGGTGSLGNTIYF.

The rearrangement joins TRBV9 to TRBJ2-5; TRBD1 might be the D (5 bases). This CDR3 has 13 residues. The V end lost 4 bases, the J end lost 5 bases, and 12 bases lay between the germline ends. Germline-derived CDR1 and CDR2 are SGDLS and YYNGEE. CDR3 sequence: CASSPGWVETQYF. DNA of the CDR3: TGTGCCAGCAGCCCAGGGTGGGTGGAGACCCAGTACTTC. The complete variable domain, with remaining parts taken from reference TRBV9 and TRBJ2-5, reads DSGVTQTPKHLITATGQRVTLRCSPRSGDLSVYWYQQSLDQGLQFLIQYYNGEERAKGNILERFSAQQFPDLHSELNLSSLELGDSALYFCASSPGWVETQYFGPGTRLLVL.

This sequence joins TRBV11-2 and TRBJ2-3; D not certain. Germline-derived CDR1 and CDR2 are SGHAT and FQNNGV. V lost 3 bases, J lost 1 base, and 8 bases lay in between. The CDR3 has 14 residues. For the CDR3, the DNA is TGTGCCAGCAGCTTCGATCGGGGCACAGATACGCAGTATTTT. It translates to CASSFDRGTDTQYF.

This clone was observed a few times. The chain combines TRBV7-9 with TRBJ1-1; D unresolved. CDR1 and CDR2 from the germline V gene are SEHNR and FQNEAQ (reference sequence). Trimming took 2 bases from V and 1 from J, leaving 11 bases between them. The CDR3 has 15 residues. CDR3 nucleotide sequence: TGTGCCAGCAGCTTATGGGGAGACACGAACACTGAAGCTTTCTTT. Translation: CASSLWGDTNTEAFF.

V is TRBV25-1 and J is TRBJ1-5; no reliable D call. This CDR3 comprises 13 residues. V lost 10 bases and J lost 0, with 10 bases in between. The germline gives CDR1 MGHDK, CDR2 SYGVNS. The CDR3 is CANPGISNQPQHF. CDR3 DNA sequence: TGTGCCAACCCAGGAATTAGCAATCAGCCCCAGCATTTT.

As for this clone: Other DNA sequences in the sample encode the same CDR3. This sequence joins TRBV5-6 and TRBJ1-1; D possibly corresponds to TRBD1 (6 bases). Germline V lookup: CDR1 SGHDT, CDR2 YYEEEE. Between the trimmed V and J ends, which lost 1 base and 8 bases, there was a span of 6 bases. The CDR3 totals 11 residues. The CDR3 sequence: CASSLQGEAFF. The CDR3 coding sequence is TGTGCCAGCAGCTTGCAGGGGGAAGCTTTCTTT.

The chain has TRBV6-5 and TRBJ1-1; D is perhaps TRBD1 (5 bases). Germline V gives CDR1 MNHEY, CDR2 SVGAGI. CDR3 size: 14 residues. V lost 7 bases and J lost 2, with 14 bases in between. This CDR3 is CASTLSGDNTEAFF. The CDR3 DNA is TGTGCCAGCACTCTCTCGGGGGATAACACTGAAGCTTTCTTT.

Remarks on this clone: Distinct nucleotide sequences in the sample also encode this CDR3. The rearrangement joins TRBV4-3 to TRBJ1-2, with a possible D match to TRBD1 (5 bases). The CDR3 runs to 14 residues. Between the trimmed V and J ends, which lost 0 bases and 8 bases, there was a span of 13 bases. Germline lookup yields CDR1 LGHNA and CDR2 YSLEER. The CDR3 DNA reads as TGCGCCAGCAGCCAAGACCAGGGAGGGTACGGCTACACCTTC. Translated, it gives CASSQDQGGYGYTF.

CDR3 in amino acids: CASSQGTGSGNEQFF. The CDR3, as DNA: TGTGCCAGCAGCCAGGGGACAGGGTCGGGTAATGAGCAGTTCTTC. The rearrangement links TRBV14 to TRBJ2-1, with 9 bases lining up with TRBD1. Germline V gene sequence: CDR1 SGHDN, CDR2 FVKESK. Germline trimming cut 3 bases from V and 7 bases from J; bases unmatched to any gene: 7. This CDR3 is built from 15 residues.

This chain connects TRBV30 to TRBJ1-3; no firm D call. The CDR3 consists of 12 residues. V was shortened by 3 bases and J by 7 bases, with 10 bases between the two germline ends. Germline loops: CDR1 GTSNPN, CDR2 SVGIG (reference sequence). CDR3 loop: CAWSSLGNTIYF. DNA of the CDR3: TGTGCCTGGAGCTCCCTCGGGAACACCATATATTTT.

This clone appeared a few times. J is TRBJ1-6 and V is TRBV27; 10 nucleotides match TRBD1. The V gene's germline CDR1 is MNHEY and CDR2 SMNVEV (reference sequence). After removal of 7 bases from V and 8 bases from J, the junction contained 5 bases not matched to a gene. This CDR3 region has 14 residues. CDR3 DNA sequence: TGTGCCAGCACCTATGGGACAGGGGATTCACCCCTCCACTTT. It codes for CASTYGTGDSPLHF.

This clone was observed a few times. The V call is TRBV21-1, the J call TRBJ1-1. TRBV21-1 constitutes a pseudogene. This CDR3 region has 14 residues. The CDR3 here is CASSKAAGNTEAFF. DNA of the CDR3: TGTGCCAGCAGCAAAGCAGCCGGGAACACTGAAGCTTTCTTT.

This chain links TRBV9 with TRBJ1-2; D gene uncertain. The CDR3 has 14 residues. V was shortened by 2 bases and J by 4 bases, with 12 bases between the two germline ends. The germline CDR1 and CDR2 sequences are SGDLS and YYNGEE. The DNA of the CDR3 is TGTGCCAGCAGCGTCCACGACGAGCGCTATGGCTACACCTTC. Encoded protein: CASSVHDERYGYTF.

This clone was detected only a few times. This sequence joins TRBV6-6 and TRBJ2-5, with a weak D call TRBD2 (6 bases). The ends were cut back, 6 bases at V and 5 bases at J, with 10 bases in the middle. The germline gives CDR1 MNHNY, CDR2 SVGAGI (reference sequence). The CDR3 runs to 12 residues. CDR3 coding DNA: TGTGCCAGCAGCGGGAGCGTTGAGACCCAGTACTTC. It codes for CASSGSVETQYF.